This note documents a single T cell receptor beta chain sequence. The antigen is unknown. In the PCR, 60 Vbeta and 13 Jbeta primers were used. The data were produced by immunoSEQ multiplex PCR, yet TCRdb's version contains in-frame clones alone and is incomplete. The table has about 82,000 clones, over 65% seen once. Each donor was healthy, and each was a bone marrow donor. The germline CDR1 and CDR2 sequences are SGHNT and YYREEE (reference sequence). J was trimmed by 4 bases and V by 4 bases; bases with no gene match: 8. The CDR3 totals 16 residues. The data derive from a study of cytomegalovirus exposure and HLA in healthy donors. As for the study in general: Unique TCRs from HLA-typed donors, 80 million to 90 million of them, were held in an early data release. Study-level results: Sequencing likely produced, as an artifact, a cluster of highly shared sequence variants.

The chain joins TRBV5-4 to TRBJ2-2, with 9 bases lining up with TRBD1. Sequencing was performed on PBMCs. The receptor's source is a man younger than 45 in good health and CMV-seropositive. CDR3 nucleotides: TGTGCCAGCAGCCTGGGACAGGGTCGGAGCACCGGGGAGCTGTTTTTT. It specifies CASSLGQGRSTGELFF.